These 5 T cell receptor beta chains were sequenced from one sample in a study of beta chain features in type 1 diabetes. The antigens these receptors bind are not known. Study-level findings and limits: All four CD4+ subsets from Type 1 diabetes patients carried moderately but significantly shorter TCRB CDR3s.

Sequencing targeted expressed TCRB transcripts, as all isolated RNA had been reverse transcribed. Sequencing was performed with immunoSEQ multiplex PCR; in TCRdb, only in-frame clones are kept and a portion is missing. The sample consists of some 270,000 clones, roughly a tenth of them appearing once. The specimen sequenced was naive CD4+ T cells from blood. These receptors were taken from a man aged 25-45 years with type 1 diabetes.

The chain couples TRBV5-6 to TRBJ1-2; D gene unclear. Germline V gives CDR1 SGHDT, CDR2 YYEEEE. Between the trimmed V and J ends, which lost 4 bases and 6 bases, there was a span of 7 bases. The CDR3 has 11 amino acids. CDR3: CASSHADGYTF. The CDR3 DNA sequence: TGTGCCAGCAGCCACGCAGATGGCTACACCTTC.

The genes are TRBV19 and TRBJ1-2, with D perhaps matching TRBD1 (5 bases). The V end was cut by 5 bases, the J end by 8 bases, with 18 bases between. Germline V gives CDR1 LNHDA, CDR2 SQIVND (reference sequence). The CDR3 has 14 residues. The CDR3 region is CASSLGRVVDGYTF. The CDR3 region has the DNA TGTGCCAGTAGTCTAGGCAGGGTTGTCGACGGCTACACCTTC.

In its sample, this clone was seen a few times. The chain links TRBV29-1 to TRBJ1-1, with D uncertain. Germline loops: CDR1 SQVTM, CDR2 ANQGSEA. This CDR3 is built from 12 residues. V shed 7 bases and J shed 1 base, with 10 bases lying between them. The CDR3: CSGGRENTEAFF. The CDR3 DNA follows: TGCAGCGGAGGACGGGAGAACACTGAAGCTTTCTTT.

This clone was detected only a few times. The CDR3 is CSVGRDRRDTQYF. The CDR3 coding sequence is TGCAGCGTTGGCAGGGACAGGCGGGATACGCAGTATTTT. V is TRBV29-1 and J is TRBJ2-3; 8 bases map to TRBD1. The trim removed 4 bases at V and 6 bases at J, leaving 6 bases unmatched. This CDR3 has 13 amino acids. The germline V gene encodes CDR1 SQVTM and CDR2 ANQGSEA.

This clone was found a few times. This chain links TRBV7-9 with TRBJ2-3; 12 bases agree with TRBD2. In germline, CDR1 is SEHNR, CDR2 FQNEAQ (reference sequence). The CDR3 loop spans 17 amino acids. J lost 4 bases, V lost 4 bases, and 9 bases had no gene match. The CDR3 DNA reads TGTGCCAGCAGCTCTCCGTATCGACTAGCGGGGGCAGATACGCAGTATTTT. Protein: CASSSPYRLAGADTQYF.